Listed below are T cell receptor beta chains from one sample, sequenced in a study of cytomegalovirus exposure and HLA in healthy donors. Data came from immunoSEQ multiplex PCR; TCRdb stores just in-frame clones and leaves some out. Seen here are around 300,000 clones, around 90% observed once, and the top ten hold roughly 1.2%. Sequencing used PBMCs. The receptors were sampled from a woman aged 25 to 39 in good health and CMV-seropositive. The CDR3 runs from the conserved cysteine through the conserved F or W. Each record gives: CDR3 DNA, CDR3 protein, V gene, J gene, clone size, D gene, CDR3 length. A D gene is named only where the DNA matches it firmly. Expanded clones get a size class; other rows say once, few or many, or leave the size out.

TGTGCCAGCAGCTTTACCCAGGGGGCGAGGGAGACCCAGTACTTC	CASSFTQGARETQYF	TRBV5-6	TRBJ2-5	-	TRBD1	15
TGTGCCAGCAGTGAACAGCTCCCAGATACGCAGTATTTT	CASSEQLPDTQYF	TRBV25-1	TRBJ2-3	-	-	13
TGTGCCAGCTCACCAAGGGAGCTAGCGGGAGTCGAGCAGTACTTC	CASSPRELAGVEQYF	TRBV18	TRBJ2-7	-	TRBD2	15
TGTGCCTGGAGTCGGGACAGGGGAACATATAGCAATCAGCCCCAGCATTTT	CAWSRDRGTYSNQPQHF	TRBV30	TRBJ1-5	once	TRBD1	17
TGCAGCGTTGAAGGGGGAGACAGGGGGCACTACAATGAGCAGTTCTTC	CSVEGGDRGHYNEQFF	TRBV29-1	TRBJ2-1	-	TRBD1	16
TGTGCCAGCAGTTACTCGATTCTAGCGGGGGTGGAGACCCAGTACTTC	CASSYSILAGVETQYF	TRBV6-5	TRBJ2-5	-	TRBD2	16
TGTGCCTGGACACAGGGAGGCTACGAGCAGTACTTC	CAWTQGGYEQYF	TRBV30	TRBJ2-7	-	-	12
TGTGCCAGCAGCCCCGGACAGGGGGCGACAGATACGCAGTATTTT	CASSPGQGATDTQYF	TRBV7-2	TRBJ2-3	-	TRBD1	15
TGTGCCAGCAGCTTCGGACTTTACACAGATACGCAGTATTTT	CASSFGLYTDTQYF	TRBV11-2	TRBJ2-3	-	-	14
TGTGCCAGCGGACAGGGTAATAGCAATCAGCCCCAGCATTTT	CASGQGNSNQPQHF	TRBV28	TRBJ1-5	-	TRBD1	14
TGTGCCAGCAGCCTCATTCCCGGGCGGGAGCTGTTTTTT	CASSLIPGRELFF	TRBV7-7	TRBJ2-2	-	-	13
TGTGCCAGCAAGGGTAACAATCGCTCCTATAATTCACCCCTCCACTTT	CASKGNNRSYNSPLHF	TRBV7-8	TRBJ1-6	-	-	16
TGTGCCAGCAGCTTAAGGACTAGCGGAGAGCAGTTCTTC	CASSLRTSGEQFF	TRBV7-3	TRBJ2-1	-	TRBD2	13
TGTGCCAGCAGTTTAAGCGCAAAAAGCGAGCAGTACTTC	CASSLSAKSEQYF	TRBV28	TRBJ2-7	-	-	13
TGTGCCAGCAGCTTAGGGACTAGCGGGAACGGGGAGCTGTTTTTT	CASSLGTSGNGELFF	TRBV5-4	TRBJ2-2	once	TRBD2	15
TGTGCCAGCCGCCCACAGGGGGAACACTATGGCTACACCTTC	CASRPQGEHYGYTF	TRBV28	TRBJ1-2	-	TRBD1	14
TGTGCCAGCAGCCTCGGACAGGGGGCCAGTGAGCAGTTCTTC	CASSLGQGASEQFF	TRBV5-6	TRBJ2-1	-	TRBD1	14
TGTGCCAGCAGTGAAAGGACTAGCGGGAGGGCCTGGGAGACCCAGTACTTC	CASSERTSGRAWETQYF	TRBV2	TRBJ2-5	once	TRBD2	17
TGTGCCAGCAGTGGACCGACTAGCCTGGACGAGCAGTACTTC	CASSGPTSLDEQYF	TRBV25-1	TRBJ2-7	-	TRBD2	14
TGTGCCACCAGTACAGGGGTTTTCGCTGAAGCTTTCTTT	CATSTGVFAEAFF	TRBV15	TRBJ1-1	-	TRBD1	13
TGTGCCAGCAGCTTCATATCAGTCGAGCAGTACTTC	CASSFISVEQYF	TRBV7-9	TRBJ2-7	-	-	12
TGTGCCAGCAGCACTCCCGGGACAAGCACCGGGGAGCTGTTTTTT	CASSTPGTSTGELFF	TRBV4-2	TRBJ2-2	-	-	15
TGTGCCATCAGCGAGGCTAGCGGGGGGGGATACAATGAGCAGTTCTTC	CAISEASGGGYNEQFF	TRBV10-3	TRBJ2-1	-	TRBD2	16
TGTGCCAGCAGTTTACTCCCAAATCCGAGGGTGAACACTGAAGCTTTCTTT	CASSLLPNPRVNTEAFF	TRBV27	TRBJ1-1	-	-	17